This T cell receptor (beta chain) was captured in a study of T cells in Graves' hyperthyroidism and ophthalmopathy. Overall study context: Specimen type is peripheral blood, collected at initial diagnosis prior to any treatment.

The V gene's germline CDR1 is MDHEN and CDR2 SYDVKM. The ends were cut back, 10 bases at V and 3 bases at J, with 15 bases in the middle. The CDR3 contains 13 residues. Diagnosis rested on symptoms, serum thyroxine and TRAb, thyroid ultrasound, and orbital computed tomography. Amplification targeted TCR beta CDR3 regions from RNA transcripts. The HTBI primer set served for first-round RT-PCR of the TCR CDR3. Via MiXCR, TCRdb re-called the multiplex PCR reads, giving one row per CDR3 protein. This sample has 200,000 to 250,000 distinct CDR3 sequences, with roughly 17% found just once. Overall study findings and caveats: Ophthalmopathy was separated from stable hyperthyroidism by a 13 V-J model. Blood also carried most thyroid clonotypes expanded above 0.001.

This clonotype has a count of ten or more. Its antigen is as yet unknown. The receptor comes from a woman aged 18-35 years with Graves' ophthalmopathy. What was sequenced was blood. The gene calls are TRBV28 and TRBJ1-2; D is uncertain. The CDR3 region has the DNA TGTGCCACGAGGGCCGGGTTCTACTATGGCTACACCTTC. Amino acids: CATRAGFYYGYTF.